This T cell receptor (beta chain) was captured in a study of blood T cell repertoires in COVID-19. Study at large: The United States, Italy and Spain supplied acute and convalescent COVID-19 samples. The analysed material was cDNA or gDNA that came from T cells, B-cell-depleted T cells, or PBMCs.

The CDR3 length is 16 residues. The junction had 9 bases not matched to a gene; V was cut back by 3 bases and J by 7 bases. The germline V gene has CDR1 SGHRS and CDR2 YFSETQ. Generated by immunoSEQ multiplex PCR, the TCRdb table keeps only in-frame clones and is missing some. This sample has under 30,000 clones, with about 89% found just once. Sequencing input: peripheral blood. This sequence was found in a human donor in a cohort sampled during active COVID-19. V is TRBV5-1 and J is TRBJ1-6; 8 positions match TRBD1. In nucleotides, the CDR3 is TGCGCCAGCAGCTCGCTAGGACAGGGCCAAAATTCACCCCTCCACTTT. Protein product: CASSSLGQGQNSPLHF.